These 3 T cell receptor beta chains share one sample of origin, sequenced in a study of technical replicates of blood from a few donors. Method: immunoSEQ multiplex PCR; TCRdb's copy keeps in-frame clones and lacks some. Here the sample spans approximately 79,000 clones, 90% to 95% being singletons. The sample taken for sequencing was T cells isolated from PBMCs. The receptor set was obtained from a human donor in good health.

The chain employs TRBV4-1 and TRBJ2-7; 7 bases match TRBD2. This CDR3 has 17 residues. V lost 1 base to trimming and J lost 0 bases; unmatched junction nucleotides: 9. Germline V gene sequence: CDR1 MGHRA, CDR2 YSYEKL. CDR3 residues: CASSQGLAEIISYEQYF. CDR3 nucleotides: TGCGCCAGCAGCCAAGGGCTAGCGGAGATTATCTCCTACGAGCAGTACTTC.

CDR3 region: CSVTNGDGYTF. The CDR3 nucleotides are TGCAGCGTTACGAATGGAGATGGCTACACCTTC. The rearrangement uses TRBV29-1 and TRBJ1-2; D remains unclear. This CDR3 is built from 11 residues. Trimming stripped 5 bases from V and 6 bases from J, with 10 bases between. Per germline, CDR1 SQVTM and CDR2 ANQGSEA. The variable domain in full, with the rest retrieved from reference TRBV29-1 and TRBJ1-2, is SAVISQKPSRDICQRGTSLTIQCQVDSQVTMMFWYRQQPGQSLTLIATANQGSEATYESGFVIDKFPISRPNLTFSTLTVSNMSPEDSSIYLCSVTNGDGYTFGSGTRLTVV.

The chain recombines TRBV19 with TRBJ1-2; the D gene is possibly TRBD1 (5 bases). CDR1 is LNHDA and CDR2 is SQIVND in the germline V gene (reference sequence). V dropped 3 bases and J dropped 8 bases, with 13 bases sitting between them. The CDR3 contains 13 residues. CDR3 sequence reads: CASSMVQGDGYTF. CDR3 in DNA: TGTGCCAGTAGTATGGTTCAGGGTGACGGCTACACCTTC.